This T cell receptor beta chain comes out of a study of cytomegalovirus exposure and HLA in healthy donors. Donors counted as nominally healthy when sampled, yet unrecorded immune exposures were likely. PCR used 60 Vbeta primers and 13 Jbeta primers. Assay used: immunoSEQ multiplex PCR; TCRdb lists only in-frame clones, some missing. The data contain 90,000 to 120,000 clones, roughly 69% of them seen just once; the ten biggest clones take up 3% to 4%. The CDR3 covers 15 residues. The germline gives CDR1 SNHLY, CDR2 FYNNEI. The V and J ends lost 5 bases and 5 bases, in that order; junction bases with no gene match: 10.

The sequencing sample was made of PBMCs. This TCR was sampled from a man aged 30 to 45 in good health and CMV-seropositive. The chain recombines TRBV2 with TRBJ1-1; TRBD1 aligns across 8 bases. The chain's CDR3 is CASSPPQGVKTEAFF. The CDR3 bases are TGTGCCAGCAGTCCCCCACAGGGGGTAAAGACTGAAGCTTTCTTT.